This T cell receptor beta chain was profiled in a study of T-cell reconstitution after alpha-beta-depleted transplantation in children. This clonotype was counted between two and nine times. Antigen: not known. Study findings and constraints: In some patients, recipient T cells and intrathymic progenitors surviving conditioning explained high day-60 diversity. When one year had passed after transplant, most T-cell counts and diversity came from newly produced T cells. As was reported, about two months after transplant, alpha-beta T cells came from several hundred expanded graft clones.

There are 15 residues in the CDR3. V lost 6 bases and J 4 bases, leaving 16 bases between the germline ends. Germline V gives CDR1 MNHEY, CDR2 SMNVEV (reference sequence). The library targeted TCRbeta and was prepared with unique molecular identifiers. In TCRdb, the PCR reads were re-called with MiXCR into one record per CDR3 protein. The data contain about 440,000 distinct CDR3 sequences, approximately 41% of them singletons. The TCR sequence derives from a girl under 10 years old with aplastic anemia, due to receive a stem cell transplant. The source material was PBMCs, sampled before TCRalphabeta/CD19-depleted stem cell transplant. The chain combines TRBV27 with TRBJ2-1; a weak D match, TRBD2 (5 bases). The CDR3 spells CASSRRNSAYNEQFF. CDR3 coding DNA: TGTGCCAGCAGCCGACGGAATAGCGCTTACAATGAGCAGTTCTTC.